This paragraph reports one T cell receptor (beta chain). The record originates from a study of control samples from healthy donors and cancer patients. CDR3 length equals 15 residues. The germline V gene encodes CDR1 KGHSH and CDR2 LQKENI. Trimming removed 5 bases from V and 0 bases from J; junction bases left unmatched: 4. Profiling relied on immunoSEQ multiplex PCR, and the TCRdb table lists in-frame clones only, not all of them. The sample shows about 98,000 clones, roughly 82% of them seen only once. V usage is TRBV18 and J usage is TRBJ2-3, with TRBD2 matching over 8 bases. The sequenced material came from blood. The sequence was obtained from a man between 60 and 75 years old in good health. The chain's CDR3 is CASSIAGISTDTQYF. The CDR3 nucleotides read TGTGCCAGCTCAATAGCGGGAATTAGCACAGATACGCAGTATTTT.